These 26 T cell receptor beta chains originate from one sample sequenced in a study of T-cell memory formation after mild COVID-19 (dated by TCRdb to 2020 to 2023). The library was made by 5' RACE. Sequencing was carried out with an Illumina NovaSeq 6000. The raw public data were reprocessed by TCRdb itself: fastp quality trimming at Q25, MiXCR clonotype calling, in-frame beta chains only. For every CDR3 protein sequence, its rows merge into one entry that carries the most common genes and DNA. The sample contains some 200,000 distinct CDR3 sequences, around 8.8% of them found a single time. Of the sample, approximately 3.3% is held by the ten largest clones. The sequencing sample was made of PBMCs or a T cell subset sorted from them (not recorded which). The source of these receptors is a man between 18 and 29 years old who had mild COVID-19 (a few samples of this study predate the infection). The sample titles of this study are shuffled in the database, so cell type and time point are left out; the donor was told from shared clones.

A few counts support this clonotype. This chain joins TRBV7-9 and TRBJ1-4; TRBD1 agrees at 7 bases. The CDR3 has 15 amino acids. Germline V CDR1 and CDR2: SEHNR, FQNEAQ (reference sequence). The J segment lost 1 base and the V segment lost 5 bases, leaving 4 bases of the junction unmatched. The DNA of the CDR3 is TGTGCCAGCAGCGCCCAGGGGGGAACTAATGAAAAACTGTTTTTT. Its translation: CASSAQGGTNEKLFF.

This clonotype was found many times. The J gene is TRBJ2-4, the V gene TRBV20-1; 12 positions agree with TRBD2. The CDR3 has 17 residues. In germline, CDR1 is DFQATT, CDR2 SNEGSKA (reference sequence). V shed 0 bases, J shed 0 bases, and the junction held 3 bases outside the gene matches. The DNA for the CDR3 is TGCAGTGCTAGAGATCTAGCGGGGGGGGAAGCCAAAAACATTCAGTACTTC. Amino acid sequence: CSARDLAGGEAKNIQYF.

V gene TRBV7-8 combines with J gene TRBJ2-5; 7 nucleotides align to TRBD1. Looked up from germline, CDR1 is SGHVS and CDR2 is FQNEAQ. The CDR3 has 16 residues. V shed 1 base, J shed 5 bases, and the junction held 10 bases outside the gene matches. The CDR3 sequence: CASSLEGAGYSETQYF. The CDR3 DNA reads TGTGCCAGCAGCTTAGAGGGGGCAGGATACTCGGAGACCCAGTACTTC.

The chain recombines TRBV7-8 with TRBJ2-5; the D gene is possibly TRBD2 (7 bases). CDR1 is SGHVS and CDR2 is FQNEAQ in the germline V gene. Trimming took 0 bases from V and 7 from J, leaving 21 bases between them. This CDR3 is built from 17 residues. CDR3 sequence: CASSLAIRRGGRGTQYF. CDR3 coding DNA: TGTGCCAGCAGCTTAGCGATACGGAGGGGGGGGCGTGGGACCCAGTACTTC. The variable domain in full, completed from reference TRBV7-8 and TRBJ2-5, reads GAGVSQSPRYKVAKRGQDVALRCDPISGHVSLFWYQQALGQGPEFLTYFQNEAQLDKSGLPSDRFFAERPEGSVSTLKIQRTQQEDSAVYLCASSLAIRRGGRGTQYFGPGTRLLVL.

The rearrangement joins TRBV5-1 to TRBJ2-5, with 13 bases identical to TRBD2. The V gene's germline CDR1 is SGHRS and CDR2 YFSETQ. The CDR3 consists of 17 residues. With V trimmed by 0 bases and J by 3 bases, 5 bases remained unmatched. Here the CDR3 DNA reads TGCGCCAGCAGCTTGGGACTAGCGGGGGGCTCCGAAGAGACCCAGTACTTC. It specifies CASSLGLAGGSEETQYF.

The genes are TRBV3-1 and TRBJ2-1, with D perhaps matching TRBD1 (5 bases). In germline, CDR1 is LGHDT, CDR2 YNNKEL (reference sequence). CDR3 length: 15 amino acids. The ends were cut back, 1 base at V and 7 bases at J, with 14 bases in the middle. The CDR3 sequence: CASSQGTNFENEQFF. The DNA of the CDR3 is TGTGCCAGCAGCCAAGGGACAAACTTTGAGAATGAGCAGTTCTTC.

This clonotype was counted a few times. J is TRBJ2-1 and V is TRBV7-2; D gene ambiguous. The CDR3 totals 13 residues. The ends were cut back, 5 bases at V and 0 bases at J, with 5 bases in the middle. Per germline, CDR1 SGHTA and CDR2 FQGNSA. The CDR3 is CASSPTSYNEQFF. In DNA form, the CDR3 reads TGTGCCAGCAGCCCGACCTCCTACAATGAGCAGTTCTTC. Complete variable domain (other parts from reference TRBV7-2 and TRBJ2-1): GAGVSQSPSNKVTEKGKDVELRCDPISGHTALYWYRQSLGQGLEFLIYFQGNSAPDKSGLPSDRFSAERTGGSVSTLTIQRTQQEDSAVYLCASSPTSYNEQFFGPGTRLTVL.

This clonotype was picked up a small number of times. The V call is TRBV9, the J call TRBJ2-3, with D tentatively TRBD2 (6 bases). V dropped 5 bases and J dropped 1 base, with 11 bases sitting between them. This CDR3 is 14 amino acids long. Per the germline V gene, CDR1 is SGDLS and CDR2 is YYNGEE. The DNA of the CDR3 is TGTGCCAGCAGTATAAGCGGGCGCACAGATACGCAGTATTTT. Translation gives CASSISGRTDTQYF.

The rearrangement joins TRBV6-2 or TRBV6-3 to TRBJ2-5, with D perhaps TRBD1 (5 bases). The CDR3 runs to 13 residues. Trimming removed 5 bases at V and 4 bases at J, with 11 bases between. From germline, CDR1 is MNHEY and CDR2 SVGEGT. CDR3 region: CASSRTRGETQYF. The CDR3 DNA is TGTGCCAGCAGTAGGACAAGGGGAGAGACCCAGTACTTC.

This clonotype has a count of ten or more. This chain connects TRBV3-1 to TRBJ1-2, with 7 positions matching TRBD1. CDR3 length: 13 amino acids. V trimming: 6 bases; J trimming: 3 bases; junction bases outside the gene matches: 4. From germline, CDR1 is LGHDT and CDR2 YNNKEL (reference sequence). CDR3 region: CASSSTGYYGYTF. In DNA form, the CDR3 reads TGTGCCAGCAGTTCGACAGGGTACTATGGCTACACCTTC.

There are a few counts of this clonotype. This chain connects TRBV20-1 to TRBJ1-1; D is unclear. The CDR3 covers 11 residues. V dropped 7 bases and J dropped 6 bases, with 12 bases sitting between them. From germline, CDR1 is DFQATT and CDR2 SNEGSKA (reference sequence). CDR3: CSDGYGPEAFF. In DNA, the CDR3 is TGCAGTGATGGGTATGGCCCTGAAGCTTTCTTT.

This clonotype was counted between two and nine times. The gene calls are TRBV18 and TRBJ2-7; 8 bases align to TRBD1. The germline V gene has CDR1 KGHSH and CDR2 LQKENI. V dropped 6 bases and J dropped 0; count of bases not matched to a gene: 13. The CDR3 runs 17 residues. CDR3 amino acids: CASSLNFQGASSYEQYF. CDR3 DNA: TGTGCCAGCTCCCTAAACTTCCAGGGGGCCTCCTCCTACGAGCAGTACTTC.

This clonotype has more than one count but fewer than ten. V gene TRBV7-2 combines with J gene TRBJ2-6, with TRBD2 matching 7 bases. The V gene's germline CDR1 is SGHTA and CDR2 FQGNSA. J lost 0 bases, V lost 4 bases, and 9 bases had no gene match. This CDR3 is built from 18 residues. The CDR3 sequence: CASSSASSGSSGANVLTF. Here the CDR3 DNA reads TGTGCCAGCAGCTCCGCCTCTAGCGGCAGCTCTGGGGCCAACGTCCTGACTTTC.

This chain uses TRBV20-1 with TRBJ2-7, with a possible D match to TRBD2 (6 bases). Germline CDR1 reads DFQATT; CDR2 reads SNEGSKA (reference sequence). The CDR3 sequence is 14 residues long. With 1 base removed from V and 2 bases from J, the gap between germline ends came to 12 bases. CDR3 region: CSARGPRGAYEQYF. CDR3 nucleotides: TGCAGTGCTAGAGGTCCGCGGGGCGCCTACGAGCAGTACTTC.

In its sample, this clonotype was seen a few times. V gene TRBV6-5 combines with J gene TRBJ2-3, with D unclear. The germline V gene has CDR1 MNHEY and CDR2 SVGAGI. V lost 1 base, J lost 5 bases, and 7 bases lay in between. CDR3 length: 13 residues. This chain's CDR3 is CASSYLVGDTQYF. DNA of the CDR3: TGTGCCAGCAGTTACTTGGTCGGAGATACGCAGTATTTT.

This clonotype was seen a few times. CDR3 in amino acids: CATSRDQRTGNEKLFF. CDR3 in DNA: TGTGCCACCAGCAGAGATCAACGGACAGGGAATGAAAAACTGTTTTTT. This rearrangement joins TRBV15 to TRBJ1-4, with 8 bases that match TRBD1. The V gene end was trimmed by 0 bases and the J gene end by 5 bases; junction bases not matched to a gene: 5. Germline V gene data show CDR1 as LNHNV and CDR2 as YYDKDF (reference sequence). The CDR3 is 16 residues long.

This clonotype was seen a few times. The CDR3 protein is CASSRDREQETQYF. CDR3 DNA sequence: TGCGCCAGCAGCCGGGACAGGGAACAAGAGACCCAGTACTTC. The chain joins TRBV5-1 to TRBJ2-5; 9 nucleotides align to TRBD1. CDR3 size: 14 residues. V dropped 4 bases and J dropped 2; count of bases not matched to a gene: 3. Germline V gene data show CDR1 as SGHRS and CDR2 as YFSETQ.

This clonotype was observed at least ten times. The chain recombines TRBV5-1 with TRBJ2-1; D unresolved. The CDR3 length is 13 residues. Germline V gene sequence: CDR1 SGHRS, CDR2 YFSETQ. The ends were cut back, 1 base at V and 7 bases at J, with 9 bases in the middle. The CDR3 DNA sequence: TGCGCCAGCAGCTTGATTCCTTGGAATGAGCAGTTCTTC. It translates to CASSLIPWNEQFF.

A few counts support this clonotype. The rearrangement links TRBV2 to TRBJ2-6, with D possibly being TRBD1 or TRBD2 (5 bases each). V lost 5 bases and J 0 bases, leaving 11 bases between the germline ends. Per germline, CDR1 SNHLY and CDR2 FYNNEI. The CDR3 spans 16 residues. The CDR3 loop is CASSLQRGSGANVLTF. For the CDR3, the DNA is TGTGCCAGCAGTCTTCAGAGGGGCTCTGGGGCCAACGTCCTGACTTTC.

The chain couples TRBV6-2 or TRBV6-3 to TRBJ2-3; D unresolved. This CDR3 is 17 amino acids long. Germline CDR1 MNHEY, CDR2 SVGEGT. Trimming shortened V by 4 bases and J by 2 bases, and 19 bases separated the two germline ends. CDR3 residues: CASSLRRASFDTDTQYF. CDR3 in DNA: TGTGCCAGCAGTTTACGAAGGGCTTCCTTCGACACAGATACGCAGTATTTT.

The rearrangement links TRBV4-1 to TRBJ1-1; 11 positions agree with TRBD1. CDR1 is MGHRA, CDR2 YSYEKL, per germline. V dropped 5 bases and J dropped 4; count of bases not matched to a gene: 9. This CDR3 comprises 16 residues. The CDR3 protein is CASSYTGTGGLTEAFF. The CDR3 region has the DNA TGCGCCAGCAGCTATACCGGGACAGGGGGTCTCACTGAAGCTTTCTTT.

This clonotype was observed many times. The chain links TRBV7-2 to TRBJ2-5; D ambiguous. There are 13 residues in the CDR3. Germline CDR1 reads SGHTA; CDR2 reads FQGNSA. Trimming cost V 1 base and J 1 base, with 4 bases left between them. As DNA, the CDR3 is TGTGCCAGCAGCTTAGGATTCCAAGAGACCCAGTACTTC. Protein sequence: CASSLGFQETQYF.

V gene TRBV10-3 combines with J gene TRBJ2-2; 13 positions match TRBD2. CDR3 length equals 16 residues. Germline CDR1 and CDR2: ENHRY and SYGVKD. Germline trimming cut 4 bases from V and 7 bases from J; bases unmatched to any gene: 6. In nucleotides, the CDR3 is TGTGCCATCAGTGTGGGACTAGCGGGGAAAGGCGGGGAGCTGTTTTTT. As protein: CAISVGLAGKGGELFF.

This clonotype has only a few counts. For the CDR3, the DNA is TGTGCCAGCAGCACGGGACAGGGGCTCGCGCACTATGGCTACACCTTC. Protein: CASSTGQGLAHYGYTF. The chain uses TRBV7-2 and TRBJ1-2; 10 bases align to TRBD1. J gave up 3 bases and V 5 bases, and 9 bases lay outside the gene matches. CDR3 length equals 16 residues. CDR1 is SGHTA and CDR2 is FQGNSA in the germline V gene.

This clonotype was picked up a small number of times. The chain couples TRBV12-3 or TRBV12-4 to TRBJ2-4; D might be TRBD2 (7 bases). There are 14 residues in the CDR3. The ends were cut back, 1 base at V and 5 bases at J, with 9 bases in the middle. CDR3 nucleotides: TGTGCCAGCAGTTTAGGGGGGGGCGAAAACATTCAGTACTTC. Translated, it gives CASSLGGGENIQYF.

This clonotype was seen ten or more times. The chain has TRBV7-2 and TRBJ2-6; D uncertain. Per the germline V gene, CDR1 is SGHTA and CDR2 is FQGNSA. Trimming took 1 base from V and 3 from J, leaving 4 bases between them. CDR3 length: 14 amino acids. CDR3 bases: TGTGCCAGCAGCTTAGGTGTTGGGGCCAACGTCCTGACTTTC. This gives the protein CASSLGVGANVLTF.